These 11 T cell receptor beta chains were sequenced from one sample in a study of type 1 and type 2 diabetes patients. Amplification started from genomic DNA. The TCR beta CDR3 region was amplified using 30 forward and 13 reverse primers. Using its own MiXCR run on the multiplex PCR reads, TCRdb lists one record per CDR3 protein. The data show 250,000 to 300,000 distinct CDR3 sequences, roughly 44% seen once. The sequencing input was peripheral blood mononuclear cells (PBMCs). Source of these receptors: a man between 18 and 35 years old with type 2 diabetes.

V and J are TRBV19 and TRBJ1-4; unclear D gene. The CDR3 sequence is 13 residues long. Germline V CDR1 and CDR2: LNHDA, SQIVND (reference sequence). Trimming pared 2 bases from V and 5 bases from J, leaving 6 bases between. This CDR3 is CASSIRINEKLFF. For the CDR3, the DNA is TGTGCCAGTAGTATAAGGATCAATGAAAAACTGTTTTTT.

The chain links TRBV12-3 or TRBV12-4 to TRBJ1-6, with D tentatively TRBD1 (5 bases). The CDR3 is made up of 17 amino acids. Trimming took off 8 bases at V and 9 bases at J, with 26 bases between the two ends. The CDR3 bases are TGTGCCAGCGCCAATAGCGGGGCTTGGGGCCGAAGTTCACCCCTCCACTTT. This translates into CASANSGAWGRSSPLHF.

The count of this clonotype is one. The rearrangement links TRBV20-1 to TRBJ2-3; 8 bases match TRBD2. Germline lookup yields CDR1 DFQATT and CDR2 SNEGSKA (reference sequence). V lost 3 bases to trimming and J lost 2 bases; unmatched junction nucleotides: 7. The CDR3 consists of 15 residues. The CDR3 here is CSASSSGALTDTQYF. The CDR3 region has the DNA TGCAGTGCTAGTAGTAGCGGGGCCCTCACAGATACGCAGTATTTT.

This chain joins TRBV29-1 and TRBJ2-7, with D unresolved. The DNA end favors TRBJ2-1, so the J call may be wrong. In germline, CDR1 is SQVTM, CDR2 ANQGSEA. The CDR3 loop spans 13 amino acids. The DNA of the CDR3 is TGCAGCGTTGCAGTTCGGTCCTTGAGTGAGCAGTTCTTC. Translating it yields CSVAVRSLSEQFF.

A few counts support this clonotype. The rearrangement links TRBV2 to TRBJ1-5, with TRBD1 identical over 8 bases. With 6 bases clipped from V and 1 base from J, the junction kept 2 bases outside the gene matches. Germline V lookup: CDR1 SNHLY, CDR2 FYNNEI. The CDR3 contains 14 residues. The CDR3 protein is CASRRQGSNQPQHF. The CDR3, as DNA: TGTGCCAGCAGGAGACAGGGGAGCAATCAGCCCCAGCATTTT.

There are many counts of this clonotype. The chain employs TRBV19 and TRBJ2-7; no firm D call. Germline loops: CDR1 LNHDA, CDR2 SQIVND (reference sequence). Trimming removed 6 bases from V and 0 bases from J, with 9 bases in between. This CDR3 is built from 13 residues. This chain's CDR3 is CASRSGNSYEQYF. The CDR3 nucleotides read TGTGCCAGTAGGTCGGGCAACTCCTACGAGCAGTACTTC.

V and J are TRBV6-5 and TRBJ2-7; possibly TRBD2 for D (5 bases). Trimming removed 4 bases at V and 4 bases at J, with 17 bases between. Germline V lookup: CDR1 MNHEY, CDR2 SVGAGI. The CDR3 runs to 15 residues. Written as DNA, the CDR3 is TGTGCCAGCAGTTCCCCCCTGGGAGACGCGTACGAGCAGTACTTC. Its protein product is CASSSPLGDAYEQYF.

This chain joins TRBV28 and TRBJ2-3; D ambiguous. The CDR3 covers 12 residues. V was cut by 7 bases and J by 3 bases, with 8 bases left in between. CDR1 and CDR2 (germline): MDHEN, SYDVKM. CDR3 amino acids: CASTGSTDTQYF. CDR3 DNA: TGTGCCAGCACCGGATCAACAGATACGCAGTATTTT.

This clonotype has just a few counts. V gene TRBV7-2 combines with J gene TRBJ2-1; D may correspond to TRBD1 or TRBD2 (6 bases each). The V gene's germline CDR1 is SGHTA and CDR2 FQGNSA. This CDR3 has 15 residues. V dropped 1 base and J dropped 1 base, with 8 bases sitting between them. CDR3 sequence reads: CASSLEGGSYNEQFF. The CDR3 nucleotides read TGTGCCAGCAGCTTAGAGGGGGGTTCCTACAATGAGCAGTTCTTC. Looking up the rest from reference TRBV7-2 and TRBJ2-1 gives the full variable domain: GAGVSQSPSNKVTEKGKDVELRCDPISGHTALYWYRQSLGQGLEFLIYFQGNSAPDKSGLPSDRFSAERTGGSVSTLTIQRTQQEDSAVYLCASSLEGGSYNEQFFGPGTRLTVL.

This clonotype was seen only a few times. The V gene is TRBV19, the J gene TRBJ2-6, with D hard to call. Germline V gives CDR1 LNHDA, CDR2 SQIVND (reference sequence). Trimming removed 6 bases at V and 0 bases at J, with 18 bases between. This CDR3 comprises 18 residues. CDR3 region: CASSRWLERSSGANVLTF. The CDR3, as DNA: TGTGCCAGTAGCCGATGGTTGGAAAGGAGCTCTGGGGCCAACGTCCTGACTTTC.

This clonotype occurred many times. The rearrangement links TRBV7-2 to TRBJ1-6; D is unclear. V lost 8 bases and J 9 bases, leaving 11 bases between the germline ends. Germline assignment: CDR1 SGHTA and CDR2 FQGNSA. The CDR3 contains 12 residues. As DNA, the CDR3 is TGTGCCAGCGGGAATTCTCCTTCACCCCTCCACTTT. This codes for CASGNSPSPLHF.